This T cell receptor (beta chain) was identified during a study of control samples from healthy donors and cancer patients. CDR1 is SGHRS, CDR2 YFSETQ, per germline. The CDR3 sequence is 14 residues long. With 3 bases clipped from V and 10 bases from J, the junction kept 12 bases outside the gene matches. The repertoire was sequenced with immunoSEQ multiplex PCR; TCRdb's copy has only in-frame clones and lacks some. Here the sample spans about 150,000 clones, more than 85% being singletons. The V call is TRBV5-1, the J call TRBJ1-1; the match to TRBD1 covers 7 bases. This receptor was obtained from a woman in her forties in good health. Sequenced: blood. The CDR3 spells CASSSTRQGGGAFF. As DNA, the CDR3 is TGCGCCAGCAGCTCCACCCGACAGGGCGGTGGAGCTTTCTTT. Drawing the rest from reference TRBV5-1 and TRBJ1-1, the complete variable domain is KAGVTQTPRYLIKTRGQQVTLSCSPISGHRSVSWYQQTPGQGLQFLFEYFSETQRNKGNFPGRFSGRQFSNSRSEMNVSTLELGDSALYLCASSSTRQGGGAFFGQGTRLTVV.